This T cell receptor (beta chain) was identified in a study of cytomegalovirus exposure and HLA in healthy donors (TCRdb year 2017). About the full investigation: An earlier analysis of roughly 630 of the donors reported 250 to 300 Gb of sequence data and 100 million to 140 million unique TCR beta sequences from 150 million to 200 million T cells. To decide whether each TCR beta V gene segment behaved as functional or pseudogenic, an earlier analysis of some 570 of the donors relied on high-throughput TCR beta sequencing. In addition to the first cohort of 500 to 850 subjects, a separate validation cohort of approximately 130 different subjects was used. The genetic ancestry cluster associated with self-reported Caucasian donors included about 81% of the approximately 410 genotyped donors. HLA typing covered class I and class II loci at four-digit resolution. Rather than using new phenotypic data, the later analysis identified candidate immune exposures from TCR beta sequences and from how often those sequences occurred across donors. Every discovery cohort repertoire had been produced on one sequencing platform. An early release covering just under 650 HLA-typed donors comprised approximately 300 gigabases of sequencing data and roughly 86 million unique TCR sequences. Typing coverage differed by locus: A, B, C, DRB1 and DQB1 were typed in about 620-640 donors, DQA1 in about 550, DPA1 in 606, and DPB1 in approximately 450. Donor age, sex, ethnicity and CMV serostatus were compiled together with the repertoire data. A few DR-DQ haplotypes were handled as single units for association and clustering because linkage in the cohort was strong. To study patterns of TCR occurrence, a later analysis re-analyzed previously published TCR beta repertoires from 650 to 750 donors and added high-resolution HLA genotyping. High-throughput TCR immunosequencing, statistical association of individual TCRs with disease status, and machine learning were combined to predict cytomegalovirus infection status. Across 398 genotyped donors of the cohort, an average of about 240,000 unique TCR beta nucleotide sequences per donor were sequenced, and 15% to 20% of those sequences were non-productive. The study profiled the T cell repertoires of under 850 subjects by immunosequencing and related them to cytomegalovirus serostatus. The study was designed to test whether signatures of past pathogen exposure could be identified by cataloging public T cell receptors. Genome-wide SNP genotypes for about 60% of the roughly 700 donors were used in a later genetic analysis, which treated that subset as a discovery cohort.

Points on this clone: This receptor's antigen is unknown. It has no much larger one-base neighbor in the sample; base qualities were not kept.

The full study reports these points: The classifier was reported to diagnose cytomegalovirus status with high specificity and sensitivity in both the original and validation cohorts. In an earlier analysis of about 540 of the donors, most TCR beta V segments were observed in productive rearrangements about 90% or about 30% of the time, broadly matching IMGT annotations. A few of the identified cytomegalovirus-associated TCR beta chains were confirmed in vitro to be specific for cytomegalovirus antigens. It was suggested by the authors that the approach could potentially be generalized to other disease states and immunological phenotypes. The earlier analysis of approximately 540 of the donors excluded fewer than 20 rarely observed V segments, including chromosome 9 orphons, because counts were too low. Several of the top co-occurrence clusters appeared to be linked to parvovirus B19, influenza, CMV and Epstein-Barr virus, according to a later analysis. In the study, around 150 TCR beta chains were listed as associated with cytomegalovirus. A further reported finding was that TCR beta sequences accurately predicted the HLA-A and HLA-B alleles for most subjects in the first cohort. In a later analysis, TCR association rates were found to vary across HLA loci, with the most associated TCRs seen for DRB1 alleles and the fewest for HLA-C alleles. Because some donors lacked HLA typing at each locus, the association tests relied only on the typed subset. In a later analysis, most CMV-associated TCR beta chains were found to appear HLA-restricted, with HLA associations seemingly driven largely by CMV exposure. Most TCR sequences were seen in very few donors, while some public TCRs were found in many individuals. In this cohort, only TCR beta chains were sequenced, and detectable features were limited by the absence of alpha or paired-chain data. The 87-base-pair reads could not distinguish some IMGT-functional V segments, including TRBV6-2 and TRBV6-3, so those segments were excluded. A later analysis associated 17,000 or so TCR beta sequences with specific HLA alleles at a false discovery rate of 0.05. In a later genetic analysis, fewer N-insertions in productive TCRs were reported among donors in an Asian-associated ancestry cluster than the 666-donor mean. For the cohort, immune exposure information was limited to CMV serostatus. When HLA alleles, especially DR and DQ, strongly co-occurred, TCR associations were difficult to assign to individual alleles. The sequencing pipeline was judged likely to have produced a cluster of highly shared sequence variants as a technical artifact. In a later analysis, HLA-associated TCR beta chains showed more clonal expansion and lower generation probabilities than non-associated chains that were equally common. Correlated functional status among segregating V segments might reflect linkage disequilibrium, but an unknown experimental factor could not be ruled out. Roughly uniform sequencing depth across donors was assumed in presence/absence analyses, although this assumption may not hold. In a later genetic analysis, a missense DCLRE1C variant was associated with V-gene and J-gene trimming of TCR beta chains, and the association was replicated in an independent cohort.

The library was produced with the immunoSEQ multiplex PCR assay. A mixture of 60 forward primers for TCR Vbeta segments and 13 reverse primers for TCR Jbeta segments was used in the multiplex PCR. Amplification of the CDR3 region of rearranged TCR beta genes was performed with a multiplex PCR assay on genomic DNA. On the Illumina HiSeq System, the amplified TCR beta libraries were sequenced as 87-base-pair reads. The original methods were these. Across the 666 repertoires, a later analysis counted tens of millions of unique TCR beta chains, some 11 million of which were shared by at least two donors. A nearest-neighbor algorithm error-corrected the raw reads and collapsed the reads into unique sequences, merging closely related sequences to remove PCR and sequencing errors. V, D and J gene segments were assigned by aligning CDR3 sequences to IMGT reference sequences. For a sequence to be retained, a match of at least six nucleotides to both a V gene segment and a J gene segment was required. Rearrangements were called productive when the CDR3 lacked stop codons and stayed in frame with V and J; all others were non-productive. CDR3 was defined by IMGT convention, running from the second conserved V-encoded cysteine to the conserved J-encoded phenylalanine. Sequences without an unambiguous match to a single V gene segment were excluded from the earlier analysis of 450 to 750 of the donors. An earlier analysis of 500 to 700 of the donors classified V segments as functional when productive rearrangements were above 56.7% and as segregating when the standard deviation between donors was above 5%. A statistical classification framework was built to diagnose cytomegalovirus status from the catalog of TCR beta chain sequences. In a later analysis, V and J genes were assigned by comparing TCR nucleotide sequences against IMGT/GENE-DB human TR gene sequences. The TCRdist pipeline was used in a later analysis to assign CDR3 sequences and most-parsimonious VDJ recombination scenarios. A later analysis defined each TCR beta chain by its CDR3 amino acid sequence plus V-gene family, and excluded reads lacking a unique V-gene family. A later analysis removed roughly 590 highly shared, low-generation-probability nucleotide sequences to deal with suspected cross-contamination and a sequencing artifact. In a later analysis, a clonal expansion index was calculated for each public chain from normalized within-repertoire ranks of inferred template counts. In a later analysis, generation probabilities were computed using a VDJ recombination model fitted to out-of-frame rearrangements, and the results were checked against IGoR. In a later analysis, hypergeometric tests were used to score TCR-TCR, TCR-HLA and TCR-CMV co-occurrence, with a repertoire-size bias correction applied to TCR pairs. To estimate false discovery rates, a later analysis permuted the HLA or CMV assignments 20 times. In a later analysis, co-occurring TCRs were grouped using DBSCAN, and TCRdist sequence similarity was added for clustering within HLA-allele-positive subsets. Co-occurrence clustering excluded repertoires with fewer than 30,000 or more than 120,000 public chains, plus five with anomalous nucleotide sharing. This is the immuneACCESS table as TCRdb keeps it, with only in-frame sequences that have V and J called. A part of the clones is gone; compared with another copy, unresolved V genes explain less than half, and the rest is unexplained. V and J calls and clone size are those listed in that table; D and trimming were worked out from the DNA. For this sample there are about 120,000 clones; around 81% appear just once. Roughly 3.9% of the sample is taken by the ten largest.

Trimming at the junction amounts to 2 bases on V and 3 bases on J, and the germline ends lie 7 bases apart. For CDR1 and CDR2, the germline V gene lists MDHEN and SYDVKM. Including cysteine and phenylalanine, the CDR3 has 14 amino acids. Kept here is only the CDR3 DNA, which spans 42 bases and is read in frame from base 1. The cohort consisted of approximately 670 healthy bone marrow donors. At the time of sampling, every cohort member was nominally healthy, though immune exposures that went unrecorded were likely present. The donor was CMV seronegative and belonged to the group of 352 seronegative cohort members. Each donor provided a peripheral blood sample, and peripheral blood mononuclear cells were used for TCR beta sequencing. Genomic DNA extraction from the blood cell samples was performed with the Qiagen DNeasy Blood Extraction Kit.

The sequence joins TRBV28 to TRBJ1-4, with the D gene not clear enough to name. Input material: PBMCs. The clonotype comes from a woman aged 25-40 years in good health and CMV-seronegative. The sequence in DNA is TGTGCCAGCAGTTTAATACAGCCTAATGAAAAACTGTTTTTT. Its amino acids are CASSLIQPNEKLFF. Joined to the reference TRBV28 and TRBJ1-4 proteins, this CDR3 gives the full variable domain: DVKVTQSSRYLVKRTGEKVFLECVQDMDHENMFWYRQDPGLGLRLIYFSYDVKMKEKGDIPEGYSVSREKKERFSLILESASTNQTSMYLCASSLIQPNEKLFFGSGTQLSVL.